The rows below give T cell receptor beta chains drawn from one sample of a study of early T cells in non-severe SARS-CoV-2 infection. A single record per CDR3 protein comes from TCRdb applying MiXCR to the 5' RACE reads. Found here are about 60,000 distinct CDR3 sequences, around 12% of them singletons; the top ten hold around 4.7%. The specimen sequenced was whole blood. The receptors originated from an adult who was a healthcare worker with PCR-confirmed SARS-CoV-2 infection or an uninfected control (not recorded which). CDR3s include the opening cysteine and the closing phenylalanine or tryptophan. D genes are given only for firm matches. The size field is filled for only some rows; it gives once, few, many or a size class.

j_call: TRBJ2-7; d_call: TRBD1; clone_size: many; v_call: TRBV4-1; cdr3_nt: TGCGCCAGCAGCTTAGTTACTCCCGGGACAGGGACCTACGAGCAGTACTTC; cdr3_aa: CASSLVTPGTGTYEQYF
j_call: TRBJ2-7; d_call: TRBD1; clone_size: few; v_call: TRBV20-1; cdr3_nt: TGCAGTGCTAGAGATGACAGGGGCCAGTCTAGCGAGCAGTACTTC; cdr3_aa: CSARDDRGQSSEQYF
j_call: TRBJ2-3; d_call: NA; clone_size: few; v_call: TRBV12-3/TRBV12-4; cdr3_nt: TGTGCCAGCAGTTTACACCGCACAGATACGCAGTATTTT; cdr3_aa: CASSLHRTDTQYF
j_call: TRBJ2-1; d_call: TRBD2; clone_size: many; v_call: TRBV7-9; cdr3_nt: TGTGCCAGCAGCTGGGCGGGGGACCTCTACAATGAGCAGTTCTTC; cdr3_aa: CASSWAGDLYNEQFF
j_call: TRBJ2-3; d_call: NA; clone_size: few; v_call: TRBV11-2; cdr3_nt: TGTGCCAGCAGCTTTGGAAGAACCACAGATACGCAGTATTTT; cdr3_aa: CASSFGRTTDTQYF
j_call: TRBJ2-1; d_call: NA; clone_size: NA; v_call: TRBV30; cdr3_nt: TGTGCCTGGAGTAAGGGGAACTACAATGAGCAGTTCTTC; cdr3_aa: CAWSKGNYNEQFF
j_call: TRBJ2-7; d_call: NA; clone_size: NA; v_call: TRBV18; cdr3_nt: TGTGCCAGCTCACCATTAGGGACGAAGTCGTACGAGCAGTACTTC; cdr3_aa: CASSPLGTKSYEQYF
j_call: TRBJ2-7; d_call: NA; clone_size: few; v_call: TRBV18; cdr3_nt: TGTGCCAGCTCACATTTCGGGACGGCAACATCCTACGAGCAGTACTTC; cdr3_aa: CASSHFGTATSYEQYF
j_call: TRBJ2-4; d_call: NA; clone_size: NA; v_call: TRBV3-1; cdr3_nt: TGTGCCAGCAGCCCCCGGGGCCCAATGGCCAAAAACATTCAGTACTTC; cdr3_aa: CASSPRGPMAKNIQYF
j_call: TRBJ1-6; d_call: TRBD1; clone_size: few; v_call: TRBV6-5; cdr3_nt: TGTGCCAGCAGTTACACAGAACCGGGACAGGGGGAAAGTTCACCCCTCCACTTT; cdr3_aa: CASSYTEPGQGESSPLHF